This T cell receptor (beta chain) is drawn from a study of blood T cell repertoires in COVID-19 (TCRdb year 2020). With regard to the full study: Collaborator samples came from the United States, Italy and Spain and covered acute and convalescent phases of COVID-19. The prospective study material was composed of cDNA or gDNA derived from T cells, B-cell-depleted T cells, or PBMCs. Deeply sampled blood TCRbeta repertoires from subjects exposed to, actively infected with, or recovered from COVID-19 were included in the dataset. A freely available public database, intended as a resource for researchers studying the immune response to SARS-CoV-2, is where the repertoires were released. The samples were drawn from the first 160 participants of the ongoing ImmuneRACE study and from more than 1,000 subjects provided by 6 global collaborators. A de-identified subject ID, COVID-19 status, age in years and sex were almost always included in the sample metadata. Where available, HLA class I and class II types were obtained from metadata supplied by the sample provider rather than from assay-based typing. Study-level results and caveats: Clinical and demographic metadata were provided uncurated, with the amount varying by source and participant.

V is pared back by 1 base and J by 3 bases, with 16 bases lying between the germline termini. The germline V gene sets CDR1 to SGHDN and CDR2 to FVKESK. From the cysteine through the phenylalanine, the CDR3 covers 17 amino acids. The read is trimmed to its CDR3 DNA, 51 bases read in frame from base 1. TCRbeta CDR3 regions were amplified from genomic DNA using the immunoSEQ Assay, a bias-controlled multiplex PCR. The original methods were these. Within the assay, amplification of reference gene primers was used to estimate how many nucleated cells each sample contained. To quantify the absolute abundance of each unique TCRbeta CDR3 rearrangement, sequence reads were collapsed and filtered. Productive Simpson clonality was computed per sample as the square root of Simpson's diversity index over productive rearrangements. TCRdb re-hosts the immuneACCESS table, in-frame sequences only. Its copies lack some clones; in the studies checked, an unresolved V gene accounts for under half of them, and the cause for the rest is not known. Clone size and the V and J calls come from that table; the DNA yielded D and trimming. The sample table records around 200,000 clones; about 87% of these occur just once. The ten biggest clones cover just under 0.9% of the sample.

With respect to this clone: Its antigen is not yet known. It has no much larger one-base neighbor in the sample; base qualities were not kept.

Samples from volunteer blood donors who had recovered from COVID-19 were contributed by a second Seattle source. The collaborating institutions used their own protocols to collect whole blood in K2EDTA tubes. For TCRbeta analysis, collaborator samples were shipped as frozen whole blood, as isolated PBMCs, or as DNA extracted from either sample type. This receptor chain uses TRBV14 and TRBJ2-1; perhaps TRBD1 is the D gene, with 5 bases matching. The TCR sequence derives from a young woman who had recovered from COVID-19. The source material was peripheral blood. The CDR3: CASSQVVSGLIYNEQFF. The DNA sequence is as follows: TGTGCCAGCAGCCAAGTAGTATCAGGGCTTATCTACAATGAGCAGTTCTTC.